Below are 13 T cell receptor beta chains sequenced from a single sample in a study of regulatory T cells in long-lasting Graves disease. The sample's time point: persistent/refractory GD, antithyroid drugs over 5 years with positive TRAb. The TCR library was made from RNA extracted from PBMCs. Researchers made TCR beta libraries by using iRepertoire HTBI primers and running Arm-PCR on CDR3 regions. One entry per CDR3 protein results from TCRdb running MiXCR on the multiplex PCR reads. This table has more than 350,000 distinct CDR3 sequences, 21% appearing once. Sequenced material: peripheral blood mononuclear cells (PBMCs), taken when the disease was refractory, from a patient treated with antithyroid drugs. These receptors all come from a female donor with Graves disease.

This chain joins TRBV11-3 and TRBJ1-6; 12 nucleotides line up with TRBD1. Trimming removed 5 bases from V and 9 bases from J; junction bases left unmatched: 8. The V gene's germline CDR1 is SGHNT and CDR2 YENEEA. CDR3 size: 16 residues. The CDR3 sequence is CASSIVGTGGFSPLHF. The CDR3 DNA reads TGTGCCAGCAGCATAGTGGGGACAGGGGGCTTTTCACCCCTCCACTTT.

The sample holds many counts of this clonotype. V and J are TRBV28 and TRBJ2-7; D unclear. V was trimmed by 3 bases and J by 5 bases, leaving 5 bases between them. The CDR3 spans 11 residues. Germline CDR1 reads MDHEN; CDR2 reads SYDVKM. The CDR3 sequence is CASSLLNEQYF. DNA for the CDR3: TGTGCCAGCAGTTTGTTGAACGAGCAGTACTTC.

The CDR3 sequence is CSARDDGGYWDSGANVLTF. DNA for the CDR3: TGCAGTGCTAGAGATGATGGGGGCTACTGGGATTCTGGGGCCAACGTCCTGACTTTC. This chain connects TRBV20-1 to TRBJ2-6; a weak D match, TRBD1 (6 bases). Germline V gene sequence: CDR1 DFQATT, CDR2 SNEGSKA (reference sequence). CDR3 length: 19 residues. The germline V and J ends were trimmed by 0 bases and 1 base, with 19 bases remaining between them.

This clonotype was observed a handful of times. This chain joins TRBV5-1 and TRBJ1-1; 7 nucleotides line up with TRBD1. The CDR3 contains 16 residues. Unmatched junction bases numbered 7, after V lost 1 base and J lost 1 base. Germline V lookup: CDR1 SGHRS, CDR2 YFSETQ. The CDR3 here is CASSLLAGGRNTEAFF. The CDR3 DNA sequence: TGCGCCAGCAGCTTGTTGGCAGGGGGAAGGAACACTGAAGCTTTCTTT.

The V gene is TRBV11-2, the J gene TRBJ2-2; D might be TRBD1 (7 bases). This CDR3 is built from 15 residues. Germline values: CDR1 SGHAT, CDR2 FQNNGV. V shed 6 bases and J shed 1 base, with 12 bases lying between them. Written as DNA, the CDR3 is TGTGCCAGCAGAAGGGGGCGGGAGAACACCGGGGAGCTGTTTTTT. Translation gives CASRRGRENTGELFF. Drawing the rest from reference TRBV11-2 and TRBJ2-2, the complete variable domain is EAGVAQSPRYKIIEKRQSVAFWCNPISGHATLYWYQQILGQGPKLLIQFQNNGVVDDSQLPKDRFSAERLKGVDSTLKIQPAKLEDSAVYLCASRRGRENTGELFFGEGSRLTVL.

This clonotype was found many times. The J gene is TRBJ1-5, the V gene TRBV30; D uncertain. Between the trimmed V and J ends, which lost 3 bases and 3 bases, there was a span of 6 bases. CDR3 length: 12 amino acids. From germline, CDR1 is GTSNPN and CDR2 SVGIG (reference sequence). The CDR3 loop reads CAWSFANQPQHF. The CDR3 coding sequence is TGTGCCTGGAGCTTCGCCAATCAGCCCCAGCATTTT.

The chain has TRBV5-8 and TRBJ2-7; perhaps D is TRBD1 or TRBD2 (6 bases each). The V end lost 4 bases, the J end lost 0 bases, and 20 bases lay between the germline ends. Germline CDR1 and CDR2: SGHTS and YDEGEE. The CDR3 has 17 amino acids. In nucleotides, the CDR3 is TGTGCCAGCAGCCTCCTGATTCTAGGGGGGTCCTCCTACGAGCAGTACTTC. Its protein product is CASSLLILGGSSYEQYF.

This chain links TRBV3-1 with TRBJ2-1; D may be TRBD2 (6 bases). Trimming left V 0 bases short and J 8 bases short, with 23 bases between. CDR1 is LGHDT and CDR2 is YNNKEL in the germline V gene (reference sequence). CDR3 length: 18 amino acids. The CDR3 here is CASSQEYLGGNEGDEQFF. CDR3 nucleotide sequence: TGTGCCAGCAGCCAAGAATACTTGGGAGGTAATGAGGGCGATGAGCAGTTCTTC.

V gene TRBV5-4 combines with J gene TRBJ1-2; D not certain. The ends were cut back, 4 bases at V and 4 bases at J, with 11 bases in the middle. This CDR3 comprises 13 residues. Germline V CDR1 and CDR2: SGHNT, YYREEE (reference sequence). CDR3 protein: CASSDDGSYGYTF. CDR3 bases: TGTGCCAGCAGCGATGACGGGAGCTATGGCTACACCTTC.

This clonotype turned up a few times. V and J are TRBV20-1 and TRBJ2-2; 10 positions agree with TRBD2. The ends lost 3 bases at V and 7 bases at J; junction bases unmatched: 8. From germline, CDR1 is DFQATT and CDR2 SNEGSKA (reference sequence). There are 15 residues in the CDR3. In DNA form, the CDR3 reads TGCAGTGCTAGGATAGCGGGAGGTTCTAACGGGGAGCTGTTTTTT. The encoded protein is CSARIAGGSNGELFF.

This rearrangement joins TRBV19 to TRBJ1-2, with 8 nucleotides matching TRBD1. The CDR3 totals 17 residues. V dropped 4 bases and J dropped 6; count of bases not matched to a gene: 16. Germline-derived CDR1 and CDR2 are LNHDA and SQIVND (reference sequence). This chain's CDR3 is CASSTGDLTGEKDGYTF. CDR3 bases: TGTGCCAGTAGTACGGGTGACCTGACAGGGGAAAAGGATGGCTACACCTTC.

This clonotype has ten or more counts. The chain combines TRBV20-1 with TRBJ2-5, with 7 bases fitting TRBD1. The germline gives CDR1 DFQATT, CDR2 SNEGSKA (reference sequence). The CDR3 extends over 15 amino acids. CDR3 residues: CSELTLGQDQETQYF. As DNA, the CDR3 is TGCAGCGAACTAACCCTAGGACAGGACCAAGAGACCCAGTACTTC.

Here the CDR3 DNA reads TGTGCCTGGAGTTACAGGGATTACGGCTACACCTTC. Translating it yields CAWSYRDYGYTF. J is TRBJ1-2 and V is TRBV30, with D possibly matching TRBD1 (6 bases). The CDR3 length is 12 residues. CDR1 is GTSNPN, CDR2 SVGIG, per germline (reference sequence). Trimming shortened V by 2 bases and J by 8 bases, and 12 bases separated the two germline ends.